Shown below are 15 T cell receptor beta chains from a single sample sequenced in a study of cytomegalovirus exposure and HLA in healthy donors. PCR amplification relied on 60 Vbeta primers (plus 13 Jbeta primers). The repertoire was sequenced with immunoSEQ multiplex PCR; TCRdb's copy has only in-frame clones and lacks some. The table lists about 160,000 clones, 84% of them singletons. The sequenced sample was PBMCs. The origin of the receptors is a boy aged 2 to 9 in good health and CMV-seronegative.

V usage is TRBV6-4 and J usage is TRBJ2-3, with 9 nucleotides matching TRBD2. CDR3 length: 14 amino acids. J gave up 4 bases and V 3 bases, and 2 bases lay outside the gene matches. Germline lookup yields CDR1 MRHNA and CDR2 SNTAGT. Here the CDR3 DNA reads TGTGCCAGCAGTGAAGCGGGGGGAGCAGATACGCAGTATTTT. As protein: CASSEAGGADTQYF.

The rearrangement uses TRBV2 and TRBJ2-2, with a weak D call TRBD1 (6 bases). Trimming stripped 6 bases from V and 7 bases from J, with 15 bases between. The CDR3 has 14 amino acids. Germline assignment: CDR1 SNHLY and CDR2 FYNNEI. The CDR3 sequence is CASRMTGLGGELFF. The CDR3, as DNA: TGTGCCAGCAGGATGACAGGACTGGGCGGGGAGCTGTTTTTT. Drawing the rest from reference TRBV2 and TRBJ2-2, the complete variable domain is EPEVTQTPSHQVTQMGQEVILRCVPISNHLYFYWYRQILGQKVEFLVSFYNNEISEKSEIFDDQFSVERPDGSNFTLKIRSTKLEDSAMYFCASRMTGLGGELFFGEGSRLTVL.

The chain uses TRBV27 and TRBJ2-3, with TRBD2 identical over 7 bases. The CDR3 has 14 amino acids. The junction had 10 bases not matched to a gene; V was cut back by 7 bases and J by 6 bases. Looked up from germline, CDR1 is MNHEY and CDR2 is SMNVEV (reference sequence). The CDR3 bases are TGTGCCAGCACTTCGGCGGGAGCGGGGGATACGCAGTATTTT. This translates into CASTSAGAGDTQYF.

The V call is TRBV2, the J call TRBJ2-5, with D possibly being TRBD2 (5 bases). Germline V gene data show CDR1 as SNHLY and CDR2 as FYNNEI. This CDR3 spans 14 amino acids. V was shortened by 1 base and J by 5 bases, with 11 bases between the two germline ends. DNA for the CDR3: TGTGCCAGCAGTGAAGAGACGCGGGTTGAGACCCAGTACTTC. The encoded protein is CASSEETRVETQYF. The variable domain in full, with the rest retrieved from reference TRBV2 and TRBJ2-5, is EPEVTQTPSHQVTQMGQEVILRCVPISNHLYFYWYRQILGQKVEFLVSFYNNEISEKSEIFDDQFSVERPDGSNFTLKIRSTKLEDSAMYFCASSEETRVETQYFGPGTRLLVL.

DNA for the CDR3: TGTGCCACCAGCAGTGGGAAGGGGGCATCTGAAGCTTTCTTT. This encodes CATSSGKGASEAFF. This chain joins TRBV15 and TRBJ1-1; 7 positions match TRBD1. Germline trimming cut 3 bases from V and 6 bases from J; bases unmatched to any gene: 7. Germline CDR1 and CDR2: LNHNV and YYDKDF (reference sequence). This CDR3 has 14 amino acids.

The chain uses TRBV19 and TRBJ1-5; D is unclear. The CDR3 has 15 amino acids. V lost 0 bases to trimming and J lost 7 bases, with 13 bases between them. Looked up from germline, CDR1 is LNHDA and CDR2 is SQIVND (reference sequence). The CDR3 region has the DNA TGTGCCAGTAGTATAGAGGGGAGGGTTTGGCAGCCCCAGCATTTT. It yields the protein CASSIEGRVWQPQHF.

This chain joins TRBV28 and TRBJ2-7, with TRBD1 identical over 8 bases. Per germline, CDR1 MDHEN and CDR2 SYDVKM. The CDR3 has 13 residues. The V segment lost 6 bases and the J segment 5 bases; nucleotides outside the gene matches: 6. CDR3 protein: CASSTTGANEQYF. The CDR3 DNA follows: TGTGCCAGCAGCACGACAGGGGCTAACGAGCAGTACTTC.

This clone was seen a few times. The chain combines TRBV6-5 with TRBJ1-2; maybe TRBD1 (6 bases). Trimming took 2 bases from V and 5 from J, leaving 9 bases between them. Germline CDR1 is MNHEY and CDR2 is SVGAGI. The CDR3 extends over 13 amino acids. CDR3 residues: CASSYVGAYGYTF. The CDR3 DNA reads TGTGCCAGCAGTTACGTGGGGGCTTATGGCTACACCTTC.

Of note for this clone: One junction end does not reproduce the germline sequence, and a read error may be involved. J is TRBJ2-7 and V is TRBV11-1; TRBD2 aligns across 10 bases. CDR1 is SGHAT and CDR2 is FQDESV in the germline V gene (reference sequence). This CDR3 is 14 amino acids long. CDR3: CASTLAGGTYEQYF. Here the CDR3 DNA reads TGTGCCAGCACCTTAGCGGGAGGTACCTACGAGCAGTACTTC.

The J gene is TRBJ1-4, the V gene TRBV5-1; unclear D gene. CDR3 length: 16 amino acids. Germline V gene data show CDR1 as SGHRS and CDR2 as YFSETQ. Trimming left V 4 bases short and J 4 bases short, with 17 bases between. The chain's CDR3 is CASSDPTSFNNEKLFF. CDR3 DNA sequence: TGCGCCAGCAGCGATCCGACTTCTTTTAATAATGAAAAACTGTTTTTT.

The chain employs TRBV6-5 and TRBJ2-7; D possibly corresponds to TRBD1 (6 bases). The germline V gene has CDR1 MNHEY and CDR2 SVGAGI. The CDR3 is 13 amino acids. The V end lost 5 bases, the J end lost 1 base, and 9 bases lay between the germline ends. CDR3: CASSRDISYEQYF. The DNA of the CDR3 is TGTGCCAGCAGTCGGGACATTTCCTACGAGCAGTACTTC.

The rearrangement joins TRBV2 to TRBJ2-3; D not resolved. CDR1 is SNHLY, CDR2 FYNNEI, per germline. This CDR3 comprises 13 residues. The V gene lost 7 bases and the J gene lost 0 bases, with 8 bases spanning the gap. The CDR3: CASTSVSTDTQYF. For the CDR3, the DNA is TGTGCCAGCACGTCGGTTAGCACAGATACGCAGTATTTT.

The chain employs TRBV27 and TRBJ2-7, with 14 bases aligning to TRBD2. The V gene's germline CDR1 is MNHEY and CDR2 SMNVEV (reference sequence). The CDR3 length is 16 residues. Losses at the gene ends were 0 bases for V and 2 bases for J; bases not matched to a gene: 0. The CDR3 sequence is CASSLSTSGRAYEQYF. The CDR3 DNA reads TGTGCCAGCAGTTTATCGACTAGCGGGAGGGCCTACGAGCAGTACTTC.

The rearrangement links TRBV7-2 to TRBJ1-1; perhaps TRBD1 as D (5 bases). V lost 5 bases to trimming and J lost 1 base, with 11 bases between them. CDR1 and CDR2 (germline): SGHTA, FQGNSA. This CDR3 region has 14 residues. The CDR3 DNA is TGTGCCAGCAGCCCGGGGGTGGCGAACACTGAAGCTTTCTTT. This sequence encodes CASSPGVANTEAFF.

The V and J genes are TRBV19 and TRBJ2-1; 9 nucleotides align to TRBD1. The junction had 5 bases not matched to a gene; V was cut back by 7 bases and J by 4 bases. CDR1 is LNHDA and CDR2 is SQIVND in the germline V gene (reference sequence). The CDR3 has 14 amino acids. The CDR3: CASKIGTGYNEQFF. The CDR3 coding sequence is TGTGCCAGTAAGATCGGGACAGGGTACAATGAGCAGTTCTTC.